The 27 T cell receptor beta chains reported below all come from one sample, sequenced in a study of breast tumors, draining lymph nodes, adjacent tissues (dated by TCRdb to 2016 to 2017). To prepare the library, multiplex PCR was applied. TCRdb shows the sequencer as Illumina HiSeq 2000. The public reads were reanalyzed by TCRdb: fastp trimming at Q25, MiXCR alignment, in-frame beta chains only. Each entry is one CDR3 protein sequence, shown with its most common DNA and genes. For this sample the table gives about 53,000 distinct CDR3 sequences, of which roughly two fifths were detected only once. Over 9.5% of the sample comes from the top ten. The specimen sequenced was breast tumor tissue. Receptors originate from a female donor with breast cancer. Some clones in this sample may be carry-over from other donors' samples.

Many counts were recorded for this clonotype. The rearrangement joins TRBV24-1 to TRBJ2-2; D perhaps matches TRBD2 (5 bases). Germline V CDR1 and CDR2: KGHDR, SFDVKD. The CDR3 covers 16 residues. The V gene lost 9 bases and the J gene lost 0 bases, with 16 bases spanning the gap. This CDR3 reads CATGGGPPTNTGELFF. As DNA, the CDR3 is TGTGCCACCGGCGGCGGGCCGCCGACGAACACCGGGGAGCTGTTTTTT.

This clonotype was observed many times. Possible read error: a much larger clone is one base away. The chain recombines TRBV20-1 with TRBJ1-6; 8 positions match TRBD1. V was pared by 2 bases and J by 4 bases, with 13 bases of the junction left unmatched. The CDR3 runs 18 residues. Germline loops: CDR1 DFQATT, CDR2 SNEGSKA (reference sequence). CDR3 amino acids: CSARHKPGQAVYNSPLHF. CDR3 nucleotides: TGCAGTGCTAGACACAAACCGGGACAGGCGGTTTATAATTCACCCCTCCACTTT.

This clonotype came up many times. The V gene is TRBV12-3 or TRBV12-4, the J gene TRBJ2-2, with 7 bases matching TRBD2. The CDR3 extends over 14 amino acids. Trimming at V came to 0 bases and at J to 5 bases, leaving 0 bases not matched to a gene. The CDR3 here is CASSLASGTGELFF. The DNA for the CDR3 is TGTGCCAGCAGTTTAGCTAGCGGGACCGGGGAGCTGTTTTTT.

The chain recombines TRBV4-3 with TRBJ1-6; unclear D gene. V was cut by 0 bases and J by 0 bases, with 3 bases left in between. CDR1 is LGHNA and CDR2 is YSLEER in the germline V gene. The CDR3 is 15 amino acids. CDR3 in DNA: TGCGCCAGCAGCCAAGAAAGCTCCTATAATTCACCCCTCCACTTT. This encodes CASSQESSYNSPLHF.

This clonotype was counted many times. The gene calls are TRBV7-3 and TRBJ2-5; 9 bases fit TRBD2. V lost 3 bases and J lost 4; bases outside the gene matches: 6. Germline CDR1 SGHTA, CDR2 FQGTGA. The CDR3 consists of 15 residues. The CDR3 reads CASSLKRGVGETQYF. For the CDR3, the DNA is TGTGCCAGCAGCTTGAAGCGGGGGGTAGGAGAGACCCAGTACTTC.

Remarks on this clonotype: Compared with germline, one end of the junction differs, possibly owing to a read error. V and J are TRBV28 and TRBJ2-1; 9 bases match TRBD2. Germline V gene lookup returns CDR1 MDHEN and CDR2 SYDVKM. CDR3 length equals 17 residues. The CDR3 reads CVSSFAGMVAGVHEQFF. DNA of the CDR3: TGTGTCAGCAGTTTTGCCGGGATGGTAGCGGGAGTTCATGAGCAGTTCTTC.

The chain has TRBV18 and TRBJ1-1, with a weak D call TRBD1 (5 bases). Germline-derived CDR1 and CDR2 are KGHSH and LQKENI. The CDR3 totals 14 residues. V dropped 3 bases and J dropped 0 bases, with 8 bases sitting between them. The DNA of the CDR3 is TGTGCCAGCTCACCGGGACGTATGAACACTGAAGCTTTCTTT. Translated: CASSPGRMNTEAFF.

This clonotype was counted many times. The rearrangement joins TRBV5-8 to TRBJ2-5, with 10 positions matching TRBD2. The CDR3 covers 15 residues. The V and J ends lost 4 bases and 4 bases, in that order; junction bases with no gene match: 7. Germline CDR1 reads SGHTS; CDR2 reads YDEGEE. This chain's CDR3 is CASSKGTSARETQYF. The CDR3 nucleotides read TGTGCCAGCAGCAAGGGGACTAGCGCTCGAGAGACCCAGTACTTC.

The chain has TRBV10-3 and TRBJ2-6; 7 bases are shared with TRBD1. The CDR3 spans 18 residues. The germline V gene encodes CDR1 ENHRY and CDR2 SYGVKD. V was clipped by 0 bases and J by 0 bases; unmatched bases: 5. CDR3 nucleotides: TGTGCCATCAGTGAGTCTACAGGGGTCCTCTCTGGGGCCAACGTCCTGACTTTC. Its protein is CAISESTGVLSGANVLTF.

Sample share makes this clonotype medium-sized (0.01 to 0.1%). V is TRBV3-1 and J is TRBJ1-2; perhaps TRBD1 as D (5 bases). The CDR3 consists of 13 residues. V shed 2 bases and J shed 6 bases, with 10 bases lying between them. Germline loops: CDR1 LGHDT, CDR2 YNNKEL (reference sequence). CDR3 region: CASSQFRDHGYTF. The CDR3 region has the DNA TGTGCCAGCAGCCAATTCAGGGATCATGGCTACACCTTC. The full variable domain, rest sourced from reference TRBV3-1 and TRBJ1-2, is DTAVSQTPKYLVTQMGNDKSIKCEQNLGHDTMYWYKQDSKKFLKIMFSYNNKELIINETVPNRFSPKSPDKAHLNLHINSLELGDSAVYFCASSQFRDHGYTFGSGTRLTVV.

The chain has TRBV10-3 and TRBJ2-2; D is undetermined. This CDR3 spans 9 amino acids. Germline lookup yields CDR1 ENHRY and CDR2 SYGVKD. Trimming stripped 7 bases from V and 11 bases from J, with 5 bases between. The CDR3 here is CAIKGELFF. In DNA, the CDR3 is TGTGCCATCAAGGGCGAGCTGTTTTTT.

This clonotype occurred many times. V is TRBV4-2 and J is TRBJ2-2; tentative D call: TRBD2 (6 bases). Germline lookup yields CDR1 LGHNA and CDR2 YNFKEQ. The CDR3 length is 15 residues. V lost 4 bases and J lost 6, with 15 bases in between. CDR3 residues: CASSRLQGGSGELFF. CDR3 nucleotide sequence: TGTGCCAGCAGCCGCCTCCAGGGAGGATCCGGGGAGCTGTTTTTT.

This chain connects TRBV4-2 to TRBJ2-1; D is unresolved. CDR1 and CDR2 (germline): LGHNA, YNFKEQ. V shed 4 bases and J shed 6 bases, with 19 bases lying between them. The CDR3 runs to 16 residues. The CDR3 reads CASSPLAGSECNEQFF. CDR3 coding DNA: TGTGCCAGCAGCCCCTTAGCAGGAAGTGAGTGCAATGAGCAGTTCTTC.

With regard to this clonotype: A much larger clone sits a single nucleotide away, making a read error possible. The rearrangement uses TRBV7-2 and TRBJ1-2; tentatively, D is TRBD1 (5 bases). Germline lookup yields CDR1 SGHTA and CDR2 FQGNSA. The CDR3 contains 15 residues. DNA for the CDR3: TGTGCCAGCAGCTTCCCTGCTGGGGGGAACTATGGCTACCCCTTC. As protein: CASSFPAGGNYGYPF. Full variable domain (missing parts from reference TRBV7-2 and TRBJ1-2): GAGVSQSPSNKVTEKGKDVELRCDPISGHTALYWYRQSLGQGLEFLIYFQGNSAPDKSGLPSDRFSAERTGGSVSTLTIQRTQQEDSAVYLCASSFPAGGNYGYPFGSGTRLTVV.

V is TRBV12-3 or TRBV12-4 and J is TRBJ2-1; 14 bases are a match to TRBD2. The CDR3 sequence is 15 residues long. The V segment lost 7 bases and the J segment 10 bases; nucleotides outside the gene matches: 9. CDR3 bases: TGTGCCAGCATCCTCGGGACTAGCGGGAGTGGAGAGCAGTTCTTC. This sequence encodes CASILGTSGSGEQFF.

The V and J genes are TRBV20-1 and TRBJ2-5; 13 bases match TRBD2. Trimming took 3 bases from V and 5 from J; bases not matched to a gene: 6. Germline loops: CDR1 DFQATT, CDR2 SNEGSKA (reference sequence). This CDR3 has 15 amino acids. This chain's CDR3 is CSARDKLAGGETQYF. The CDR3 nucleotides are TGCAGTGCTAGGGATAAACTAGCGGGAGGGGAGACCCAGTACTTC.

The chain employs TRBV7-2 and TRBJ2-3, with D possibly being TRBD1 or TRBD2 (6 bases each). This CDR3 comprises 18 residues. Germline lookup yields CDR1 SGHTA and CDR2 FQGNSA. The V end was cut by 4 bases, the J end by 2 bases, with 22 bases between. This chain's CDR3 is CASSSLGSRGKYTDTQYF. The CDR3 coding sequence is TGTGCCAGCAGCTCACTCGGGAGTAGGGGGAAATACACAGATACGCAGTATTTT. The whole variable domain, remainder taken from reference TRBV7-2 and TRBJ2-3, is GAGVSQSPSNKVTEKGKDVELRCDPISGHTALYWYRQSLGQGLEFLIYFQGNSAPDKSGLPSDRFSAERTGGSVSTLTIQRTQQEDSAVYLCASSSLGSRGKYTDTQYFGPGTRLTVL.

This clonotype was observed a few times. The chain carries TRBV25-1 and TRBJ1-6; D is possibly TRBD1 (5 bases). The germline V gene encodes CDR1 MGHDK and CDR2 SYGVNS. V was shortened by 8 bases and J by 8 bases, with 13 bases between the two germline ends. CDR3 length: 13 amino acids. The CDR3: CASATGSDSPLHF. CDR3 bases: TGTGCCAGCGCCACAGGTTCGGATTCACCCCTCCACTTT.

This clonotype was seen repeatedly, ten times or more. The chain links TRBV19 to TRBJ1-1; tentative D call: TRBD1 (5 bases). The CDR3 sequence is 15 residues long. The germline gives CDR1 LNHDA, CDR2 SQIVND (reference sequence). The V and J ends lost 2 bases and 3 bases respectively, with 13 bases between them. The CDR3 DNA is TGTGCCAGTAGTATAAACCCAGGGACGGACACTGAAGCTTTCTTT. Translation: CASSINPGTDTEAFF.

The V call is TRBV5-1, the J call TRBJ2-2, with D hard to call. The CDR3 sequence is 13 residues long. The germline V gene encodes CDR1 SGHRS and CDR2 YFSETQ. Trimming shortened V by 3 bases and J by 6 bases, and 9 bases separated the two germline ends. The CDR3 nucleotides read TGCGCCAGCAGCTCCCGGCCAGCCGGGGAGCTGTTTTTT. Its protein product is CASSSRPAGELFF.

This clonotype was detected ten times or more. For the CDR3, the DNA is TGCGCCAGCGCCCCGGGGTCCAATGAGCAGTTCTTC. Protein product: CASAPGSNEQFF. The chain combines TRBV5-1 with TRBJ2-1; D is perhaps TRBD2 (5 bases). The CDR3 has 12 amino acids. The V and J ends lost 7 bases and 6 bases respectively, with 11 bases between them. The germline CDR1 and CDR2 sequences are SGHRS and YFSETQ. The complete variable domain, with remaining parts taken from reference TRBV5-1 and TRBJ2-1, reads KAGVTQTPRYLIKTRGQQVTLSCSPISGHRSVSWYQQTPGQGLQFLFEYFSETQRNKGNFPGRFSGRQFSNSRSEMNVSTLELGDSALYLCASAPGSNEQFFGPGTRLTVL.

The CDR3 bases are TGCGCCAGCAGCCAAGAACTAGCGGGGTTCTACGAGCAGTACTTC. Its translation: CASSQELAGFYEQYF. J is TRBJ2-7 and V is TRBV4-3; TRBD2 agrees at 10 bases. The CDR3 sequence is 15 residues long. With V trimmed by 0 bases and J by 3 bases, 2 bases remained unmatched. In germline, CDR1 is LGHNA, CDR2 YSLEER.

At least ten counts were recorded for this clonotype. The chain joins TRBV14 to TRBJ2-3; 7 nucleotides agree with TRBD2. The CDR3 is made up of 14 amino acids. Germline V CDR1 and CDR2: SGHDN, FVKESK. V gave up 1 base and J gave up 10 bases; unmatched junction bases: 8. The CDR3: CASSQGSSGQAQYF. CDR3 sequence (DNA): TGTGCCAGCAGCCAAGGGTCTAGCGGCCAGGCGCAGTATTTT.

In its sample, this clonotype was seen many times. The CDR3 DNA reads TGTGCCAGCAGCGTAGTTGGGACAGGTTCAAATGAAAAACTGTTTTTT. It encodes CASSVVGTGSNEKLFF. The genes are TRBV9 and TRBJ1-4, with 8 bases fitting TRBD1. CDR1 and CDR2 from the germline V gene are SGDLS and YYNGEE. After removal of 0 bases from V and 5 bases from J, the junction contained 6 bases not matched to a gene. The CDR3 has 16 amino acids.

J is TRBJ1-1 and V is TRBV27; 7 bases align to TRBD1. CDR3 length: 17 amino acids. The germline V gene encodes CDR1 MNHEY and CDR2 SMNVEV (reference sequence). Losses at the gene ends were 3 bases for V and 3 bases for J; bases not matched to a gene: 13. The CDR3 DNA sequence: TGTGCCAGCAGTTTTACATGGCTACAGGGGAGGTACACTGAAGCTTTCTTT. It codes for CASSFTWLQGRYTEAFF.

As regards this clonotype: The DNA is omitted, as the CDR3 cannot be located on it reliably, and the CDR3 follows TCRdb's listing. This chain's CDR3 is CASSESPYEQYFGPGTIYF. The chain recombines TRBV2 with TRBJ1-3; TRBD1, the D gene given by the table, was not confirmed from the DNA. Counting both end residues, the CDR3 totals 19 amino acids. Germline V gives CDR1 SNHLY, CDR2 FYNNEI.

The chain links TRBV19 to TRBJ1-5; 8 nucleotides line up with TRBD1. V shed 3 bases and J 5 bases; nucleotides not matched to a gene: 3. Germline V gene data show CDR1 as LNHDA and CDR2 as SQIVND (reference sequence). This CDR3 has 14 amino acids. CDR3 loop: CASSIGQGYQPQHF. In DNA form, the CDR3 reads TGTGCCAGTAGTATCGGACAGGGCTATCAGCCCCAGCATTTT.